This T cell receptor (beta chain) was captured in a study of cytomegalovirus exposure and HLA in healthy donors (dated by TCRdb to the late 2010s). Broadly, across the study: According to an earlier analysis of a few hundred of the donors, about 179 million T cells yielded 117 million unique TCR beta sequences and 276 Gb of sequence data. An early release that covered some 640 HLA-typed donors contained approximately 300 gigabases of sequencing data and 65 million to 100 million unique TCR sequences. Of the approximately 400 genotyped donors, 65% to 90% fell in the genetic ancestry cluster associated with self-reported Caucasian donors. The study aimed to test whether signatures of past pathogen exposure could be identified by cataloging public T cell receptors. The T cell repertoires of some 670 subjects were profiled by immunosequencing and related to cytomegalovirus serostatus. Along with the roughly 610-subject first cohort, a separate validation cohort of around 120 different subjects was used. The study combined high-throughput TCR immunosequencing, statistical association of individual TCRs with disease status, and machine learning to predict cytomegalovirus infection status. A later analysis re-examined previously published TCR beta repertoires from 610 or so donors and added high-resolution HLA genotyping to investigate patterns of TCR occurrence. Rather than drawing on any new phenotypic data, the later analysis identified candidate immune exposures from TCR beta sequences and the way those sequences occurred across donors. An earlier analysis of fewer than 750 of the donors used high-throughput TCR beta sequencing to judge whether each TCR beta V gene segment behaved as functional or pseudogenic. Donor age, sex, ethnicity and CMV serostatus were compiled alongside the repertoire data. In a later genetic analysis, genome-wide SNP genotypes for about three fifths of the 666 donors were used, and that subset was treated as a discovery cohort. All discovery cohort repertoires had been generated on a single sequencing platform. HLA typing covered class I and class II loci at four-digit resolution. The number of typed donors differed by locus: roughly 620-630 for A, B, C, DRB1 and DQB1; 500 to 550 for DQA1; around 610 for DPA1; and some 430 for DPB1. Because of strong linkage in the cohort, roughly five DR-DQ haplotypes were treated as single units for association and clustering. On average, 235,054 unique TCR beta nucleotide sequences were sequenced per donor among 350 to 400 genotyped donors of the cohort, with 15% to 20% of those sequences being non-productive. Study-wide findings and limitations: Most TCR sequences were seen in very few donors, while some public TCRs were found in many individuals. A cluster of highly shared sequence variants was judged likely to represent a technical artifact of the sequencing pipeline. According to a later genetic analysis, donors in an Asian-associated ancestry cluster had fewer N-insertions in productive TCRs than the approximately 670-donor mean. Linkage disequilibrium might explain the correlated functional status among segregating V segments, but an unknown experimental factor could not be excluded. Because some donors lacked HLA typing at each locus, the association tests relied only on the typed subset. A further reported finding was that TCR beta sequences accurately predicted the HLA-A and HLA-B alleles for most subjects in the first cohort. The authors suggested that the approach could potentially be extended to other disease states and immunological phenotypes. A later analysis reported that several top co-occurrence clusters appeared linked to parvovirus B19, influenza, CMV and Epstein-Barr virus. When HLA alleles, especially DR and DQ, strongly co-occurred, attributing TCR associations to individual alleles was difficult. In a later analysis, HLA-associated TCR beta chains showed more clonal expansion and lower generation probabilities than non-associated chains that were equally common. In the study, some 180 TCR beta chains were listed as associated with cytomegalovirus. In a later genetic analysis, a missense DCLRE1C variant was associated with V-gene and J-gene trimming of TCR beta chains, and the association was replicated in an independent cohort. According to a later analysis, TCR association rates differed among HLA loci, with DRB1 alleles showing the most associated TCRs and HLA-C alleles showing the fewest. In an earlier analysis of a few hundred of the donors, most TCR beta V segments were observed in productive rearrangements about 90% or about 30% of the time, broadly matching IMGT annotations. Presence/absence analyses assumed roughly uniform sequencing depth across donors, an assumption that may not hold. The cohort was sequenced for TCR beta chains only, and without alpha or paired-chain data the features that could be detected were limited. A later analysis associated 16,951 TCR beta sequences with specific HLA alleles at a false discovery rate of 0.05. In vitro tests confirmed that three of the cytomegalovirus-associated TCR beta chains recognize cytomegalovirus antigens. CMV serostatus was the only immune exposure information available for the cohort. Because the 87-base-pair reads could not distinguish some IMGT-functional V segments, including TRBV6-2 and TRBV6-3, those segments were excluded. According to a later analysis, most CMV-associated TCR beta chains appeared to be HLA-restricted, and the HLA associations seemed to be driven largely by CMV exposure. The earlier analysis of 587 of the donors excluded roughly 17 rarely observed V segments, including chromosome 9 orphons, because counts were too low. Cytomegalovirus status was reported to be diagnosed by the classifier with high specificity and sensitivity in both the original and validation cohorts.

The method was the immunoSEQ multiplex PCR assay. For the multiplex PCR, a mixture combining 60 forward primers for TCR Vbeta segments and 13 reverse primers for TCR Jbeta segments was used. A multiplex PCR assay on genomic DNA amplified the CDR3 region of rearranged TCR beta genes. The amplified TCR beta libraries were sequenced on the Illumina HiSeq System as 87-base-pair reads. Per the original workflow: A later analysis tallied about 77 million unique TCR beta chains across the roughly 610 repertoires, and roughly 11 million of those chains were shared by two or more donors. Raw reads were error-corrected and collapsed into unique sequences with a nearest-neighbor algorithm that merged closely related sequences to remove PCR and sequencing errors. Alignment of CDR3 sequences to IMGT reference sequences was used to assign V, D and J gene segments. For a sequence to be retained, at least a six-nucleotide match to both a V gene segment and a J gene segment was required. A rearrangement counted as productive if the CDR3 had no stop codons and remained in frame with V and J, and every other rearrangement counted as non-productive. CDR3 was defined according to IMGT convention as the region running from the second conserved V-encoded cysteine to the conserved J-encoded phenylalanine. In an earlier analysis of 587 of the donors, sequences lacking an unambiguous match to a single V gene segment were excluded. An earlier analysis of 450 to 650 of the donors called V segments functional above 56.7% productive rearrangements and segregating when the between-donor standard deviation exceeded 5%. To diagnose cytomegalovirus status from the catalog of TCR beta chain sequences, a statistical classification framework was built. In a later analysis, V and J genes were assigned by comparing TCR nucleotide sequences against IMGT/GENE-DB human TR gene sequences. In a later analysis, CDR3 sequences and most-parsimonious VDJ recombination scenarios were assigned using the TCRdist pipeline. In a later analysis, each TCR beta chain was defined by its CDR3 amino acid sequence together with its V-gene family, and reads lacking a unique V-gene family were excluded. A later analysis removed nearly 600 highly shared, low-generation-probability nucleotide sequences to deal with suspected cross-contamination and a sequencing artifact. In a later analysis, a clonal expansion index was calculated for each public chain from normalized within-repertoire ranks of inferred template counts. In a later analysis, generation probabilities were computed with a VDJ recombination model fitted to out-of-frame rearrangements, and the resulting probabilities were checked against IGoR. Hypergeometric tests were used in a later analysis to score TCR-TCR, TCR-HLA and TCR-CMV co-occurrence, with a repertoire-size bias correction applied to the TCR pairs. To estimate false discovery rates, a later analysis permuted the HLA or CMV assignments 20 times. In a later analysis, co-occurring TCRs were grouped using DBSCAN, with TCRdist sequence similarity added in when clustering inside HLA-allele-positive subsets. Repertoires with fewer than 30,000 or more than 120,000 public chains were left out of co-occurrence clustering, as were a handful of repertoires with anomalous nucleotide sharing. Not all clones reach the TCRdb copy of this immuneACCESS table, which keeps in-frame sequences only. Checked studies attribute under half of the gap to unresolved V genes and leave the rest unexplained. The V and J calls and clone size come from that table; D and trimming were worked out from the DNA. This sample has over 150,000 clones in its table, and 82% of those were observed once. 0.075% to 0.1% of the sample comes from the top ten.

Concerning this clone: The clone's antigen remains unknown. No clone much larger than this one lies a single base away; base qualities are absent.

In total, more than 500 healthy bone marrow donors made up the cohort. All cohort members were sampled while nominally healthy, although unrecorded immune exposures were likely present. The donor was CMV seronegative and was included in the group of several hundred seronegative cohort members. Every donor gave a peripheral blood sample, and the peripheral blood mononuclear cells from that sample were used for TCR beta sequencing. Genomic DNA was extracted from the blood cell samples with the Qiagen DNeasy Blood Extraction Kit. Reading from cysteine to phenylalanine, the CDR3 counts 14 amino acids. Only the CDR3 DNA stays, 42 bases, in frame from base 1. Looking up the germline V gene yields CDR1 SGHTA and CDR2 FQGTGA. V loses 5 bases of germline sequence and J loses 1 base, and the interval between the two ends is 11 bases.

This chain is built from TRBV7-3 and TRBJ1-1; TRBD1 is possibly the D segment (6 matching bases). The origin of this receptor is a boy younger than 10 in good health and CMV-seronegative. The sequenced sample was PBMCs. The DNA reads TGTGCCAGCAGCCTCGGGGGGGCGAACACTGAAGCTTTCTTT. Its protein product is CASSLGGANTEAFF.